Sequencing of this TCR beta chain was carried out in a study of blood T cell repertoires in COVID-19. For the study at large: T cells, B-cell-depleted T cells, or PBMCs provided the cDNA or gDNA that served as material.

This clone has more than one count but fewer than ten. Study processing details: Estimation of nucleated cell counts was performed using reference gene primer amplification. Sequenced by immunoSEQ multiplex PCR; TCRdb stores in-frame clones only, minus some. The V and J calls and the clone size are those of that table, but D and trimming were determined from the DNA. Seen here are hundreds of thousands of clones, 65% to 85% observed once, and the top ten hold about 10%. This TCR came from a woman aged 80 or over with acute or convalescent COVID-19. Sequencing used peripheral blood.

CDR3 sequence: CASSERDYGYTF. The CDR3 nucleotides read TGTGCCAGCTCAGAACGGGACTATGGCTACACCTTC. The genes are TRBV18 and TRBJ1-2; D unclear. The CDR3 runs 12 residues. CDR1 and CDR2 (germline): KGHSH, LQKENI. With 5 bases removed from V and 3 bases from J, the gap between germline ends came to 7 bases.